The next 26 T cell receptor beta chains were all read from a single sample in a study of yellow fever vaccine responses in identical twins. TCRdb used MiXCR to reprocess the RT-PCR reads, holding one entry per CDR3 protein. The table records about 19,000 distinct CDR3 sequences, under 70% of them present only once. This sample comprised T cells from blood (PBMCs), unsorted or a sorted subset (not recorded which), obtained before or after yellow fever vaccination (not recorded which). These receptors were collected from a woman in her late teens or twenties who received the yellow fever vaccine.

The chain links TRBV7-3 to TRBJ2-2; D gene ambiguous. In germline, CDR1 is SGHTA, CDR2 FQGTGA. The V gene lost 1 base and the J gene lost 13 bases, with 10 bases spanning the gap. The CDR3 has 12 residues. The CDR3 is CASSLNRRWLFF. The CDR3 coding sequence is TGTGCCAGCAGCTTAAACCGCAGATGGCTGTTTTTT.

This clonotype has just a few counts. The V and J genes are TRBV4-1 and TRBJ2-7; the D gene is possibly TRBD2 (5 bases). Trimming cost V 1 base and J 2 bases, with 9 bases left between them. In germline, CDR1 is MGHRA, CDR2 YSYEKL. CDR3 length equals 14 residues. The CDR3 nucleotides read TGCGCCAGCAGCCAAGTCCCCGGGACCTACGAGCAGTACGTC. It codes for CASSQVPGTYEQYV.

The chain is built from TRBV2 and TRBJ2-5; D remains unclear. Per germline, CDR1 SNHLY and CDR2 FYNNEI. Trimming removed 6 bases from V and 2 bases from J, with 4 bases in between. This CDR3 contains 11 residues. The CDR3 DNA reads as TGTGCCAGCAGGGGACAAGAGACCCAGTACTTC. This gives the protein CASRGQETQYF.

This clonotype was counted once. The chain employs TRBV2 and TRBJ2-7, with TRBD2 as a possible D gene (6 bases). The V gene's germline CDR1 is SNHLY and CDR2 FYNNEI. Deletions cut 5 bases from V and 2 bases from J, with 16 bases between. This CDR3 has 15 amino acids. The CDR3 sequence: CASSRPLASAYEQYF. CDR3 nucleotide sequence: TGTGCCAGCAGTCGGCCTCTAGCGTCGGCCTACGAGCAGTACTTC.

As regards this clonotype: At one end the junction does not follow the germline gene, possibly because of a read error. This rearrangement joins TRBV4-2 to TRBJ2-7; D not certain. Per germline, CDR1 LGHNA and CDR2 YNFKEQ. CDR3 length equals 15 residues. Here the CDR3 DNA reads TGTGCCAGCAGCAAAGACCTTGGGTTCGGGTACGAGCAGTACTTC. It specifies CASSKDLGFGYEQYF.

This chain connects TRBV29-1 to TRBJ1-3; unclear D gene. The ends were cut back, 3 bases at V and 4 bases at J, with 13 bases in the middle. CDR3 length: 14 amino acids. Germline CDR1 is SQVTM and CDR2 is ANQGSEA. CDR3 coding DNA: TGCAGCGTTGAGTCTGGGTTCTCGGGAAACACCATATATTTT. Protein sequence: CSVESGFSGNTIYF.

J is TRBJ2-6 and V is TRBV5-1; no clear D gene. This CDR3 contains 14 residues. The V gene's germline CDR1 is SGHRS and CDR2 YFSETQ. Trimming took off 0 bases at V and 7 bases at J, with 8 bases between the two ends. Here the CDR3 DNA reads TGCGCCAGCAGCTTGGATCAGGAAGCCAACGTCCTGACTTTC. This codes for CASSLDQEANVLTF. Supplemented by reference TRBV5-1 and TRBJ2-6, the full variable domain reads KAGVTQTPRYLIKTRGQQVTLSCSPISGHRSVSWYQQTPGQGLQFLFEYFSETQRNKGNFPGRFSGRQFSNSRSEMNVSTLELGDSALYLCASSLDQEANVLTFGAGSRLTVL.

The rearrangement uses TRBV12-3 or TRBV12-4 and TRBJ2-1, with 10 positions matching TRBD2. Unmatched junction bases numbered 3, after V lost 6 bases and J lost 1 base. The CDR3 loop spans 15 amino acids. The CDR3, as DNA: TGTGCCAGCAGCGGACTAGCGGTTTCCTACAATGAGCAGTTCTTC. Translated: CASSGLAVSYNEQFF.

V usage is TRBV7-3 and J usage is TRBJ1-2, with 9 bases aligning to TRBD1. The CDR3 has 17 residues. CDR1 is SGHTA, CDR2 FQGTGA, per germline. J lost 3 bases, V lost 4 bases, and 12 bases had no gene match. CDR3 nucleotide sequence: TGTGCCAGCAGCTCCTCGGGACAGGGAGACTTCGACTATGGCTACACCTTC. It translates to CASSSSGQGDFDYGYTF.

The chain has TRBV18 and TRBJ2-1; D unclear. The germline V and J ends were trimmed by 3 bases and 7 bases, with 4 bases remaining between them. Germline loops: CDR1 KGHSH, CDR2 LQKENI. The CDR3 has 11 residues. The DNA of the CDR3 is TGTGCCAGCTCACCCGGGAATGAGCAGTTCTTC. Translating gives CASSPGNEQFF.

The rearrangement uses TRBV15 and TRBJ1-1; TRBD1 aligns across 9 bases. The CDR3 totals 15 residues. Germline CDR1 is LNHNV and CDR2 is YYDKDF (reference sequence). Trimming cost V 3 bases and J 0 bases; bases outside gene matches: 2. The CDR3 bases are TGTGCCACCAGCAGGACAGGGGGAATGAACACTGAAGCTTTCTTT. Its translation: CATSRTGGMNTEAFF.

V and J are TRBV29-1 and TRBJ2-2; unclear D gene. Trimming pared 6 bases from V and 0 bases from J, leaving 17 bases between. Germline V CDR1 and CDR2: SQVTM, ANQGSEA. The CDR3 is 16 residues long. The CDR3 spells CSVALGVHANTGELFF. The CDR3 region has the DNA TGCAGCGTCGCCCTCGGTGTGCACGCGAACACCGGGGAGCTGTTTTTT.

V is TRBV7-7 and J is TRBJ2-5; 11 bases agree with TRBD2. This CDR3 spans 14 amino acids. CDR1 is SSHAT and CDR2 is FNYEAQ in the germline V gene (reference sequence). Trimming removed 6 bases from V and 4 bases from J; junction bases left unmatched: 4. CDR3 region: CASSLAGGPETQYF. The CDR3 DNA sequence: TGTGCCAGCAGTCTAGCGGGAGGCCCAGAGACCCAGTACTTC. Full variable domain (missing parts from reference TRBV7-7 and TRBJ2-5): GAGVSQSPRYKVTKRGQDVTLRCDPISSHATLYWYQQALGQGPEFLTYFNYEAQPDKSGLPSDRFSAERPEGSISTLTIQRTEQRDSAMYRCASSLAGGPETQYFGPGTRLLVL.

V is TRBV11-1 and J is TRBJ1-1; TRBD1 might be the D (5 bases). Germline CDR1 and CDR2: SGHAT and FQDESV (reference sequence). The CDR3 runs to 16 residues. V lost 5 bases and J lost 2, with 18 bases in between. CDR3 sequence (DNA): TGTGCCAGCAGCCCCAGCGGCGGAAGGGGAAACACTGAAGCTTTCTTT. Protein: CASSPSGGRGNTEAFF.

This chain links TRBV5-1 with TRBJ1-2; possible D gene TRBD1, 6 bases. Trimming removed 1 base from V and 8 bases from J, with 15 bases in between. The CDR3 spans 14 residues. The germline V gene has CDR1 SGHRS and CDR2 YFSETQ. As DNA, the CDR3 is TGCGCCAGCAGCTTGCAGGGGACGAACGACGGCTACACCTTC. Amino acids: CASSLQGTNDGYTF.

CDR3 in amino acids: CASSTRTGQGGDEQFF. The CDR3 bases are TGTGCCAGCAGCACAAGGACAGGACAGGGGGGTGATGAGCAGTTCTTC. V is TRBV9 and J is TRBJ2-1, with 10 bases fitting TRBD1. The germline V gene has CDR1 SGDLS and CDR2 YYNGEE. The CDR3 runs to 16 residues. The ends lost 4 bases at V and 8 bases at J; junction bases unmatched: 12.

The chain carries TRBV7-2 and TRBJ2-1; TRBD1 matches at 10 bases. The J segment lost 6 bases and the V segment lost 5 bases, leaving 4 bases of the junction unmatched. The CDR3 is 14 residues long. Germline V gene lookup returns CDR1 SGHTA and CDR2 FQGNSA. CDR3 sequence reads: CASSLGQGVNEQFF. The CDR3 nucleotides read TGTGCCAGCAGCCTCGGACAGGGGGTCAATGAGCAGTTCTTC.

The chain couples TRBV28 to TRBJ2-1; TRBD2 is a possible D gene (5 bases). The CDR3 is made up of 15 amino acids. CDR1 MDHEN and CDR2 SYDVKM come from the germline V gene. The DNA for the CDR3 is TGTGCGTGCTGGGGTGTAGCGAGCTCCTACAATGAGCAGTTCTTC. It specifies CACWGVASSYNEQFF.

V and J are TRBV12-3 or TRBV12-4 and TRBJ2-1, with D unresolved. V dropped 1 base and J dropped 9 bases, with 10 bases sitting between them. The CDR3 is 13 residues long. CDR3: CASSLVRAFEQFF. The CDR3 DNA reads TGTGCCAGCAGTTTAGTCCGGGCCTTTGAGCAGTTCTTC.

The rearrangement links TRBV19 to TRBJ2-1, with a possible D match to TRBD1 (5 bases). V was trimmed by 4 bases and J by 0 bases, leaving 10 bases between them. The CDR3 length is 15 residues. Germline CDR1 and CDR2: LNHDA and SQIVND (reference sequence). Written as DNA, the CDR3 is TGTGCCAGTAGTACACAGGAGCTCTCCTACAATGAGCAGTTCTTC. It encodes CASSTQELSYNEQFF.

The J gene is TRBJ1-5, the V gene TRBV24-1; the D is unclear. Germline-derived CDR1 and CDR2 are KGHDR and SFDVKD. This CDR3 is 14 amino acids long. The V end lost 0 bases, the J end lost 6 bases, and 8 bases lay between the germline ends. The CDR3 protein is CATSDLQSRQPQHF. In DNA, the CDR3 is TGTGCCACCAGTGATTTGCAATCCCGTCAGCCCCAGCATTTT.

The chain carries TRBV20-1 and TRBJ2-5, with D unclear. From germline, CDR1 is DFQATT and CDR2 SNEGSKA (reference sequence). This CDR3 spans 12 amino acids. The ends were cut back, 3 bases at V and 3 bases at J, with 8 bases in the middle. The CDR3 here is CSASGAEETQYF. CDR3 coding DNA: TGCAGTGCTAGTGGCGCGGAAGAGACCCAGTACTTC.

V and J are TRBV18 and TRBJ1-2; 7 bases fit TRBD1. Germline CDR1 reads KGHSH; CDR2 reads LQKENI. V lost 2 bases and J lost 4; bases outside the gene matches: 4. CDR3 length: 14 residues. The CDR3 loop is CASSPDRASYGYTF. CDR3 in DNA: TGTGCCAGCTCACCAGACAGGGCAAGCTATGGCTACACCTTC.

The chain is built from TRBV16 and TRBJ1-6, with D uncertain. In germline, CDR1 is KGHSY, CDR2 FQNENV. The CDR3 runs 15 residues. Trimming removed 4 bases from V and 7 bases from J, with 14 bases in between. Here the CDR3 DNA reads TGTGCCAGCAGCCGCCGACAAGGAGAGAATTCACCCCTCCACTTT. Amino acids: CASSRRQGENSPLHF. Using reference TRBV16 and TRBJ1-6 for the parts outside the CDR3, the full variable domain is GEEVAQTPKHLVRGEGQKAKLYCAPIKGHSYVFWYQQVLKNEFKFLISFQNENVFDETGMPKERFSAKCLPNSPCSLEIQATKLEDSAVYFCASSRRQGENSPLHFGNGTRLTVT.

The chain has TRBV20-1 and TRBJ1-3; D gene ambiguous. The CDR3 runs 13 residues. Germline CDR1 reads DFQATT; CDR2 reads SNEGSKA (reference sequence). Trimming took off 5 bases at V and 6 bases at J, with 14 bases between the two ends. CDR3 sequence (DNA): TGCAGTGCTCCGGGCCCCGGGGAAAACACCATATATTTT. It specifies CSAPGPGENTIYF.

V is TRBV3-1 and J is TRBJ2-5, with a possible D match to TRBD1 (5 bases). The length of the CDR3 is 14 residues. Germline V gene sequence: CDR1 LGHDT, CDR2 YNNKEL (reference sequence). V was cut by 7 bases and J by 6 bases, with 18 bases left in between. In nucleotides, the CDR3 is TGTGCCAGCACTCAGGGCTGGCGAATGAAGACCCAGTACTTC. Translated, it gives CASTQGWRMKTQYF.